This passage covers 9 T cell receptor beta chains from one sample sequenced in a study of blood T cell repertoires in COVID-19. Repertoires were generated with immunoSEQ multiplex PCR, while TCRdb's copy carries only in-frame clones and drops some. The sample has approximately 210,000 clones, under 90% seen once. Specimen: peripheral blood. Source of these receptors: an elderly woman with COVID-19, enrolled during active disease.

This chain connects TRBV24-1 to TRBJ2-3; a possible D gene is TRBD1 (7 bases). Germline loops: CDR1 KGHDR, CDR2 SFDVKD. This CDR3 is built from 16 residues. V dropped 1 base and J dropped 2 bases, with 12 bases sitting between them. CDR3 region: CATSDFRGRDTDTQYF. In DNA, the CDR3 is TGTGCCACCAGTGATTTTAGGGGGCGGGACACAGATACGCAGTATTTT.

In its sample, this clone was seen a few times. The V call is TRBV11-2, the J call TRBJ1-1; the D gene is possibly TRBD1 (5 bases). V lost 3 bases and J lost 1, with 12 bases in between. This CDR3 spans 15 amino acids. Germline assignment: CDR1 SGHAT and CDR2 FQNNGV. DNA of the CDR3: TGTGCCAGCAGCTTCCTCGACAGCGCGAACACTGAAGCTTTCTTT. Its protein product is CASSFLDSANTEAFF. The full variable domain, in which reference TRBV11-2 and TRBJ1-1 provide the parts outside the CDR3, is EAGVAQSPRYKIIEKRQSVAFWCNPISGHATLYWYQQILGQGPKLLIQFQNNGVVDDSQLPKDRFSAERLKGVDSTLKIQPAKLEDSAVYLCASSFLDSANTEAFFGQGTRLTVV.

The V gene is TRBV30, the J gene TRBJ1-5, with D possibly being TRBD1 (6 bases). Between the trimmed V and J ends, which lost 0 bases and 4 bases, there was a span of 7 bases. CDR1 GTSNPN and CDR2 SVGIG come from the germline V gene (reference sequence). This CDR3 is built from 13 residues. The CDR3 nucleotides are TGTGCCTGGAGTGTAAGGGGGAATCAGCCCCAGCATTTT. Encoded protein: CAWSVRGNQPQHF.

The chain uses TRBV7-9 and TRBJ1-4; D gene ambiguous. Trimming shortened V by 5 bases and J by 0 bases, and 10 bases separated the two germline ends. Per germline, CDR1 SEHNR and CDR2 FQNEAQ (reference sequence). This CDR3 region has 15 residues. For the CDR3, the DNA is TGTGCCAGCAGCCCCCTGTCTGCAACTAATGAAAAACTGTTTTTT. Amino acid sequence: CASSPLSATNEKLFF. Looking up the rest from reference TRBV7-9 and TRBJ1-4 gives the full variable domain: DTGVSQNPRHKITKRGQNVTFRCDPISEHNRLYWYRQTLGQGPEFLTYFQNEAQLEKSRLLSDRFSAERPKGSFSTLEIQRTEQGDSAMYLCASSPLSATNEKLFFGSGTQLSVL.

This rearrangement joins TRBV7-9 to TRBJ2-6; possible D gene TRBD1, 7 bases. This CDR3 contains 17 residues. The V and J ends lost 5 bases and 4 bases respectively, with 18 bases between them. Germline V CDR1 and CDR2: SEHNR, FQNEAQ (reference sequence). The CDR3 nucleotides are TGTGCCAGCAGCCCCGGAGGGGGCGGAGGAGGGGCCAACGTCCTGACTTTC. It encodes CASSPGGGGGGANVLTF.

The chain is built from TRBV3-1 (or the pseudogene TRBV3-2) and TRBJ1-6; a weak D match, TRBD1 (5 bases). The CDR3 contains 14 residues. The V gene's germline CDR1 is LGHDT and CDR2 YNNKEL (reference sequence). The V gene lost 10 bases and the J gene lost 5 bases, with 15 bases spanning the gap. The CDR3 region is CATRQNSNNSPLHF. The DNA for the CDR3 is TGTGCCACCCGACAGAACAGTAATAATTCACCCCTCCACTTT.

The CDR3 sequence: CASSQAGTTDTQYF. For the CDR3, the DNA is TGTGCCAGCAGCCAAGCGGGAACCACAGATACGCAGTATTTT. The chain combines TRBV4-2 with TRBJ2-3; a possible D gene is TRBD2 (5 bases). V lost 1 base, J lost 2 bases, and 7 bases lay in between. Germline CDR1 and CDR2: LGHNA and YNFKEQ. This CDR3 is built from 14 residues.

V gene TRBV10-3 combines with J gene TRBJ2-7; possibly TRBD1 for D (6 bases). The V end was cut by 2 bases, the J end by 1 base, with 9 bases between. The CDR3 has 14 residues. CDR1 is ENHRY, CDR2 SYGVKD, per germline. For the CDR3, the DNA is TGTGCCATCAGTGAGGGACAGTCTTCCTACGAGCAGTACTTC. Encoded protein: CAISEGQSSYEQYF.

In this sample, this clone turned up a few times. The chain joins TRBV9 to TRBJ2-1, with 13 bases lining up with TRBD2. The CDR3 has 16 amino acids. CDR1 is SGDLS and CDR2 is YYNGEE in the germline V gene. V was clipped by 3 bases and J by 7 bases; unmatched bases: 7. CDR3: CASSARTSGGSNEQFF. The DNA for the CDR3 is TGTGCCAGCAGCGCCCGGACTAGCGGGGGATCTAATGAGCAGTTCTTC.